Following are 30 T cell receptor beta chains from one sample sequenced in a study of graft-versus-host responses after intestinal transplantation. Their antigens are not known. The data were produced by immunoSEQ multiplex PCR, yet TCRdb's version contains in-frame clones alone and is incomplete. The repertoire holds over 100,000 clones, with 93% as singletons. This material consisted of unstimulated CD8+ T cells sorted from spleen or lymph node cells, taken before transplant. The receptors stem from a human donor who was the organ donor for an intestinal transplant.

This chain joins TRBV30 and TRBJ2-7; 9 bases are shared with TRBD1. V lost 1 base to trimming and J lost 4 bases; unmatched junction nucleotides: 2. This CDR3 contains 13 residues. The germline gives CDR1 GTSNPN, CDR2 SVGIG (reference sequence). This CDR3 reads CAWSAGTGYEQYF. The CDR3 bases are TGTGCCTGGAGTGCAGGGACAGGGTACGAGCAGTACTTC.

V gene TRBV11-3 combines with J gene TRBJ2-5; TRBD1 is a possible D gene (5 bases). The CDR3 contains 14 residues. CDR1 and CDR2 (germline): SGHNT, YENEEA. V was pared by 0 bases and J by 4 bases, with 9 bases between. The CDR3 region is CASSLDREGETQYF. The CDR3 nucleotides read TGTGCCAGCAGCTTAGACAGGGAAGGAGAGACCCAGTACTTC.

This chain uses TRBV2 with TRBJ2-7, with 10 bases fitting TRBD1. CDR1 and CDR2 from the germline V gene are SNHLY and FYNNEI. The ends lost 8 bases at V and 2 bases at J; junction bases unmatched: 6. The CDR3 loop spans 14 amino acids. DNA for the CDR3: TGTGCCAGCGGGCCGGGACAGGGGACCTACGAGCAGTACTTC. Translated: CASGPGQGTYEQYF.

J is TRBJ1-1 and V is TRBV9; TRBD1 aligns across 7 bases. CDR1 SGDLS and CDR2 YYNGEE come from the germline V gene. CDR3 length: 16 residues. V lost 0 bases, J lost 4 bases, and 9 bases stayed unmatched. CDR3 DNA sequence: TGTGCCAGCAGCGTAGAAGGGGCACCAGGGGGCACTGAAGCTTTCTTT. It yields the protein CASSVEGAPGGTEAFF.

The sample holds one count of this clone. This chain connects TRBV29-1 to TRBJ2-1, with 7 bases lining up with TRBD1. This CDR3 is 12 amino acids long. The germline V gene has CDR1 SQVTM and CDR2 ANQGSEA. The V and J ends lost 7 bases and 8 bases, in that order; junction bases with no gene match: 8. CDR3 DNA: TGCAGCGCACTCGGGACAGCGGATGAGCAGTTCTTC. This sequence encodes CSALGTADEQFF.

The rearrangement links TRBV6-4 to TRBJ2-1; D remains unclear. The CDR3 is 18 amino acids. CDR1 is MRHNA and CDR2 is SNTAGT in the germline V gene. Trimming took off 0 bases at V and 3 bases at J, with 18 bases between the two ends. The CDR3 sequence: CASSDSSTIRLVYNEQFF. The CDR3 nucleotides are TGTGCCAGCAGTGACTCCTCCACAATAAGGCTAGTCTACAATGAGCAGTTCTTC.

V gene TRBV5-6 combines with J gene TRBJ2-3, with TRBD2 as a possible D gene (5 bases). Germline CDR1 is SGHDT and CDR2 is YYEEEE. V lost 4 bases to trimming and J lost 4 bases, with 13 bases between them. CDR3 size: 14 residues. CDR3 sequence reads: CASSLASSPDTQYF. DNA for the CDR3: TGTGCCAGCAGCCTAGCCTCATCACCAGATACGCAGTATTTT.

The chain links TRBV28 to TRBJ2-7, with D maybe TRBD1 (5 bases). The CDR3 has 13 amino acids. The V gene lost 6 bases and the J gene lost 0 bases, with 9 bases spanning the gap. Looked up from germline, CDR1 is MDHEN and CDR2 is SYDVKM. The CDR3, as DNA: TGTGCCAGCAGGGACATGAGCTCCTACGAGCAGTACTTC. This translates into CASRDMSSYEQYF.

The V and J genes are TRBV5-5 and TRBJ2-7, with 10 bases lining up with TRBD1. Per germline, CDR1 SGHKS and CDR2 YYEKEE (reference sequence). Trimming cost V 7 bases and J 7 bases; bases outside gene matches: 11. The CDR3 totals 14 residues. The CDR3, as DNA: TGTGCCAGCGGAACCGGGACAGGGGTGAGAGAGCAGTACTTC. It encodes CASGTGTGVREQYF.

The gene calls are TRBV5-1 and TRBJ2-7; no firm D call. Trimming took off 4 bases at V and 0 bases at J, with 14 bases between the two ends. The germline gives CDR1 SGHRS, CDR2 YFSETQ. There are 15 residues in the CDR3. The CDR3 nucleotides read TGCGCCAGCAGCCCGAATACGTACGACTCCTACGAGCAGTACTTC. Protein sequence: CASSPNTYDSYEQYF.

J is TRBJ2-7 and V is TRBV20-1; no definite D call. This CDR3 has 11 amino acids. With 4 bases removed from V and 6 bases from J, the gap between germline ends came to 10 bases. Per the germline V gene, CDR1 is DFQATT and CDR2 is SNEGSKA (reference sequence). The DNA of the CDR3 is TGCAGTGCTACTCTAGTCTCCGAGCAGTACTTC. Residues: CSATLVSEQYF.

The sample holds one count of this clone. This chain uses TRBV28 with TRBJ1-5; TRBD1 matches 9 bases. V dropped 4 bases and J dropped 3; count of bases not matched to a gene: 10. The CDR3 contains 17 residues. CDR1 MDHEN and CDR2 SYDVKM come from the germline V gene. CDR3 sequence reads: CASSSLRTGGLNQPQHF. For the CDR3, the DNA is TGTGCCAGCAGTTCCCTAAGAACAGGGGGCCTCAATCAGCCCCAGCATTTT.

The chain joins TRBV4-1 to TRBJ2-5, with TRBD2 matching 13 bases. The CDR3 length is 14 residues. V lost 3 bases and J lost 11; bases outside the gene matches: 6. Germline CDR1 reads MGHRA; CDR2 reads YSYEKL. The CDR3 nucleotides read TGCGCCAGCAGCCATGGACTAGCGGGAGATGAGCAGTACTTC. This sequence encodes CASSHGLAGDEQYF.

This clone appeared a single time. The chain carries TRBV4-1 and TRBJ1-6, with D possibly TRBD1 on 6 matching bases. The germline gives CDR1 MGHRA, CDR2 YSYEKL. The CDR3 extends over 15 amino acids. The V end was cut by 4 bases, the J end by 7 bases, with 14 bases between. CDR3 sequence reads: CASSPQGGKNSPLHF. CDR3 DNA sequence: TGCGCCAGCAGCCCGCAAGGGGGGAAGAATTCACCCCTCCACTTT.

This clone was counted once. The chain recombines TRBV27 with TRBJ1-5; D ambiguous. The CDR3 spans 15 residues. Trimming removed 5 bases from V and 2 bases from J, with 13 bases in between. The germline V gene has CDR1 MNHEY and CDR2 SMNVEV (reference sequence). The CDR3 loop reads CASSTGVEGNQPQHF. The CDR3, as DNA: TGTGCCAGCAGTACCGGGGTGGAGGGCAATCAGCCCCAGCATTTT.

The genes are TRBV7-2 and TRBJ2-5; 7 bases are shared with TRBD1. The end of the DNA is better explained by TRBJ2-7, so the J call may be wrong. Germline CDR1 reads SGHTA; CDR2 reads FQGNSA. The CDR3 covers 13 residues. This CDR3 is CASSLPGGYEQYF. The CDR3 bases are TGTGCCAGCAGCTTGCCAGGGGGCTACGAGCAGTACTTC.

The chain has TRBV7-8 and TRBJ2-3; a weak D match, TRBD2 (5 bases). The V gene lost 4 bases and the J gene lost 0 bases, with 17 bases spanning the gap. The germline gives CDR1 SGHVS, CDR2 FQNEAQ. The CDR3 contains 17 residues. The DNA for the CDR3 is TGTGCCAGCAGCTCCCCCCGGGGAACTTACAGCACAGATACGCAGTATTTT. Translation: CASSSPRGTYSTDTQYF.

This clone was counted a single time. The rearrangement links TRBV4-2 to TRBJ1-2; no definite D call. Looked up from germline, CDR1 is LGHNA and CDR2 is YNFKEQ. Deletions cut 1 base from V and 6 bases from J, with 12 bases between. The CDR3 consists of 14 residues. The CDR3 is CASSQVSGNDGYTF. In DNA, the CDR3 is TGTGCCAGCAGCCAAGTGTCCGGGAACGATGGCTACACCTTC.

This rearrangement joins TRBV4-2 to TRBJ1-2; TRBD1 is a possible D gene (5 bases). The length of the CDR3 is 18 residues. The ends were cut back, 3 bases at V and 0 bases at J, with 20 bases in the middle. CDR1 LGHNA and CDR2 YNFKEQ come from the germline V gene. In nucleotides, the CDR3 is TGTGCCAGCAGCCAGGGGGTCGGATTAGGCCCAACTAACTATGGCTACACCTTC. Residues: CASSQGVGLGPTNYGYTF.

The genes are TRBV29-1 and TRBJ2-3, with D perhaps matching TRBD1 or TRBD2 (5 bases each). In germline, CDR1 is SQVTM, CDR2 ANQGSEA. There are 12 residues in the CDR3. Trimming took 7 bases from V and 8 from J, leaving 16 bases between them. In nucleotides, the CDR3 is TGCAGCGGTGGGACCTCTTACGGTACGCAGTATTTT. Its translation is CSGGTSYGTQYF.

This clone was seen more than once but under ten times. The CDR3 region has the DNA TGTGCCATCAGGGAGGAAACGGGAGGGTCCTACGAGCAGTACTTC. Protein sequence: CAIREETGGSYEQYF. The rearrangement joins TRBV10-3 to TRBJ2-7, with 8 positions matching TRBD2. V was clipped by 6 bases and J by 1 base; unmatched bases: 8. Germline CDR1 reads ENHRY; CDR2 reads SYGVKD. The CDR3 contains 15 residues.

The rearrangement uses TRBV6-1 and TRBJ2-1; no clear D. Germline V CDR1 and CDR2: MNHNS, SASEGT. The CDR3 covers 17 residues. V lost 0 bases and J lost 3, with 15 bases in between. DNA for the CDR3: TGTGCCAGCAGTGAAGCGCTGGTAACGGGTTTCTACAATGAGCAGTTCTTC. This codes for CASSEALVTGFYNEQFF.

The gene calls are TRBV4-2 and TRBJ1-2; possibly TRBD1 for D (5 bases). Germline V gene lookup returns CDR1 LGHNA and CDR2 YNFKEQ. V was pared by 4 bases and J by 3 bases, with 9 bases between. The CDR3 extends over 13 amino acids. CDR3 region: CASSRRGYYGYTF. The CDR3 region has the DNA TGTGCCAGCAGCCGACGGGGGTACTATGGCTACACCTTC.

The chain couples TRBV2 to TRBJ2-7; perhaps TRBD2 as D (6 bases). This CDR3 is built from 13 residues. CDR1 SNHLY and CDR2 FYNNEI come from the germline V gene. Trimming cost V 5 bases and J 3 bases, with 11 bases left between them. CDR3 loop: CASSSGVGYEQYF. The CDR3 DNA reads TGTGCCAGCAGTTCGGGGGTGGGCTACGAGCAGTACTTC.

The gene calls are TRBV6-1 and TRBJ1-2, with unresolved D. The CDR3 extends over 15 amino acids. The germline V gene encodes CDR1 MNHNS and CDR2 SASEGT. The V and J ends lost 1 base and 0 bases respectively, with 9 bases between them. The CDR3: CASSEVRTANYGYTF. The CDR3 DNA sequence: TGTGCCAGCAGTGAAGTAAGAACGGCTAACTATGGCTACACCTTC.

The V call is TRBV1, the J call TRBJ1-5; the table calls TRBD1, which could not be checked here. TRBV1 is noted as a pseudogene. This CDR3 contains 15 residues. CDR3 coding DNA: TGCACCAGCAGCCAAGACCGGGACAGGGGTCAGCCCCAGCATTTT. Its protein product is CTSSQDRDRGQPQHF.

The chain combines TRBV18 with TRBJ1-1; 9 nucleotides agree with TRBD1. Trimming took 5 bases from V and 9 from J; bases not matched to a gene: 7. The CDR3 loop spans 13 amino acids. CDR1 is KGHSH, CDR2 LQKENI, per germline. CDR3 sequence: CASSSGQGKQAFF. In DNA form, the CDR3 reads TGTGCCAGCTCATCCGGACAGGGGAAGCAAGCTTTCTTT.

The chain joins TRBV9 to TRBJ2-3, with 7 bases lining up with TRBD2. J gave up 4 bases and V 4 bases, and 9 bases lay outside the gene matches. CDR3 length: 15 amino acids. CDR1 SGDLS and CDR2 YYNGEE come from the germline V gene. The DNA for the CDR3 is TGTGCCAGCAGCCGCGGTGGCGGGGGAGCAGATACGCAGTATTTT. Translated, it gives CASSRGGGGADTQYF.

The chain joins TRBV25-1 to TRBJ2-1, with 10 nucleotides matching TRBD2. The V and J ends lost 7 bases and 4 bases, in that order; junction bases with no gene match: 13. CDR1 and CDR2 from the germline V gene are MGHDK and SYGVNS. The CDR3 is 17 residues long. CDR3 nucleotide sequence: TGTGCCAGCAACCCTGGAGCGGGAGGGCCGAGGTACAATGAGCAGTTCTTC. It encodes CASNPGAGGPRYNEQFF.

The genes are TRBV29-1 and TRBJ1-1; D uncertain. The germline gives CDR1 SQVTM, CDR2 ANQGSEA. V shed 1 base and J shed 1 base, with 7 bases lying between them. CDR3 length equals 13 residues. CDR3 coding DNA: TGCAGCGTTGAAGGGGAGGGGAACACTGAAGCTTTCTTT. Protein: CSVEGEGNTEAFF.